These 14 T cell receptor beta chains were all obtained from the same sample, sequenced in a study of metastatic and nonmetastatic thyroid tumors (TCRdb year 2020). None of the patients had been given any treatment before thyroid surgery. The library was produced with PCR. Instrument on record: Illumina HiSeq 4000. The public reads were quality trimmed at Q25 with fastp and then assembled into clones with MiXCR by TCRdb, keeping productive beta chains. For this sample the table gives about 33,000 clones, of which 15% to 20% were detected only once. Jointly, the top ten make up 9.5% to 15% of the sample. Sequenced input: blood. Source of these receptors: a male donor with papillary thyroid cancer or a benign thyroid nodule (not recorded which). Some clones in this sample may be carry-over from other donors' samples.

This clone was found many times. This may come from a read error, since a much larger clone is one base off. The chain is built from TRBV6-5 and TRBJ2-3; 11 nucleotides line up with TRBD2. From germline, CDR1 is MNHEY and CDR2 SVGAGI. This CDR3 is 15 amino acids long. Losses at the gene ends were 4 bases for V and 8 bases for J; bases not matched to a gene: 8. The CDR3: CASSLTSGVAGTQYF. The CDR3 coding sequence is TGTGCCAGCAGTTTGACTAGCGGGGTCGCAGGTACGCAGTATTTT.

The V call is TRBV12-3 or TRBV12-4, the J call TRBJ2-1; possible D gene TRBD2, 7 bases. V lost 5 bases and J 2 bases, leaving 16 bases between the germline ends. The CDR3 is made up of 16 amino acids. Written as DNA, the CDR3 is TGTGCCAGCAGTCCGTCGAGGGGGGGCACCTACAATGAGCAGTTCTTC. Amino acid sequence: CASSPSRGGTYNEQFF.

The chain combines TRBV20-1 with TRBJ2-6, with D unclear. The CDR3 is 18 amino acids. V lost 0 bases and J lost 1, with 16 bases in between. Germline CDR1 is DFQATT and CDR2 is SNEGSKA (reference sequence). In nucleotides, the CDR3 is TGCAGTGCTAGAGATTATTTTCGCGTCTATTCTGGGGCCAACGTCCTGACTTTC. It is translated as CSARDYFRVYSGANVLTF.

V and J are TRBV15 and TRBJ1-5; D is unresolved. Germline CDR1 LNHNV, CDR2 YYDKDF (reference sequence). The CDR3 runs 16 residues. Trimming took 0 bases from V and 0 from J, leaving 9 bases between them. The CDR3 loop is CATSRDLKYSNQPQHF. The CDR3 nucleotides read TGTGCCACCAGCAGAGATCTAAAGTATAGCAATCAGCCCCAGCATTTT.

This clone was seen at least ten times. The chain links TRBV7-8 to TRBJ1-6; 7 bases map to TRBD1. Germline values: CDR1 SGHVS, CDR2 FQNEAQ. Germline trimming cut 3 bases from V and 6 bases from J; bases unmatched to any gene: 2. The CDR3 totals 14 residues. Here the CDR3 reads CASSLGQINSPLHF. CDR3 nucleotides: TGTGCCAGCAGCTTGGGACAGATTAATTCACCCCTCCACTTT.

This clone has ten or more counts. The gene calls are TRBV6-2 or TRBV6-3 and TRBJ2-5, with 9 nucleotides matching TRBD2. Germline V gene lookup returns CDR1 MNHEY and CDR2 SVGEGT. This CDR3 is 13 amino acids long. Losses at the gene ends were 6 bases for V and 2 bases for J; bases not matched to a gene: 1. DNA for the CDR3: TGTGCCAGCAGGACTAGCGGACAAGAGACCCAGTACTTC. As protein: CASRTSGQETQYF.

As regards this clone: A much larger clone lies one base from this, so it may be a read error. V usage is TRBV4-2 and J usage is TRBJ2-2; TRBD1 matches at 9 bases. The germline V gene encodes CDR1 LGHNA and CDR2 YNFKEQ. CDR3 length: 18 residues. CDR3 protein: CTSSLHLITTGGTGELFF. The CDR3 nucleotides read TGTACCAGCAGCCTACATTTAATTACGACAGGGGGCACCGGGGAGCTGTTTTTT.

This clone was detected ten times or more. The chain couples TRBV10-1 to TRBJ1-1; the D gene is possibly TRBD1 (5 bases). The germline V gene encodes CDR1 WNHNN and CDR2 SYGVQD (reference sequence). The ends were cut back, 3 bases at V and 10 bases at J, with 33 bases in the middle. This CDR3 comprises 19 residues. The CDR3 is CASSEGPGSGGMRGKTAFF. CDR3 bases: TGCGCCAGCAGTGAAGGGCCGGGCAGCGGAGGCATGAGGGGCAAGACAGCTTTCTTT.

In this sample, this clone turned up many times. The V and J genes are TRBV28 and TRBJ1-4; a weak D match, TRBD1 (6 bases). CDR1 MDHEN and CDR2 SYDVKM come from the germline V gene. This CDR3 comprises 13 residues. The ends were cut back, 6 bases at V and 6 bases at J, with 11 bases in the middle. CDR3: CASRQGGDEKLFF. The CDR3 DNA reads as TGTGCCAGCAGACAGGGAGGGGATGAAAAACTGTTTTTT.

Comments on this clone: A junction end diverges from the germline sequence, so it may reflect a read error. This CDR3 is CASTPGRGVGYVYTF. As DNA, the CDR3 is TGTGCCAGTACCCCTGGTCGGGGAGTAGGGTATGTCTACACCTTC. The rearrangement links TRBV19 to TRBJ1-2, with D hard to call. Per germline, CDR1 LNHDA and CDR2 SQIVND (reference sequence). CDR3 length: 15 residues.

There are many counts of this clone. The V gene is TRBV12-3 or TRBV12-4, the J gene TRBJ2-6; 8 bases are a match to TRBD1. J was trimmed by 2 bases and V by 7 bases; bases with no gene match: 10. The CDR3 contains 17 residues. The CDR3 DNA sequence: TGTGCCAGCACCGTCCAGGGGGCGCATGCTGGGGCCAACGTCCTGACTTTC. Its protein product is CASTVQGAHAGANVLTF.

The table lists this clone with many counts. The rearrangement links TRBV27 to TRBJ2-3; D call uncertain. Germline V gives CDR1 MNHEY, CDR2 SMNVEV (reference sequence). This CDR3 has 11 amino acids. V shed 4 bases and J shed 3 bases, with 2 bases lying between them. CDR3 coding DNA: TGTGCCAGCAGTTCGACAGATACGCAGTATTTT. Translated, it gives CASSSTDTQYF.

A remark on this clone: Mismatch with germline at one junction end may stem from a read error. The chain couples TRBV11-2 to TRBJ2-7; D is unclear. CDR3 length equals 17 residues. CDR1 and CDR2 (germline): SGHAT, FQNNGV. The CDR3 sequence is CANSLERTTFSSYEQYF. CDR3 DNA sequence: TGTGCCAACAGCTTGGAGAGGACCACCTTCTCATCCTACGAGCAGTACTTC. The whole variable domain, remainder taken from reference TRBV11-2 and TRBJ2-7, is EAGVAQSPRYKIIEKRQSVAFWCNPISGHATLYWYQQILGQGPKLLIQFQNNGVVDDSQLPKDRFSAERLKGVDSTLKIQPAKLEDSAVYLCANSLERTTFSSYEQYFGPGTRLTVT.

The chain has TRBV6-4 and TRBJ2-2; 7 bases are a match to TRBD1. Germline CDR1 MRHNA, CDR2 SNTAGT. Trimming cost V 10 bases and J 7 bases; bases outside gene matches: 9. The CDR3 runs 13 residues. The CDR3 nucleotides are TGTGCCACCTCTACAGGGGTTGGCGGGGAGCTGTTTTTT. As protein: CATSTGVGGELFF.